Given below is one T cell receptor (beta chain) in context. The antigen remains unidentified. At one end the junction does not follow the germline gene, possibly because of a read error. The CDR3 is made up of 12 amino acids. CDR1 and CDR2 (germline): SQVTM, ANQGSEA. This sample is drawn from a study of tumor-infiltrating lymphocytes in primary liver carcinoma. Study-level information: Patients were men and women aged 30 to 69 years.

TCR beta cDNA came from about 500 ng total RNA, primed with a constant-region primer. Three nested multiplex PCR rounds, a slightly modified ARM-PCR method, built the TCR beta libraries. The two initial PCR rounds, nine to eleven cycles each, used TRBV1-TRBV30 forward and C-beta reverse primers. TCRdb ran MiXCR on the multiplex PCR reads and lists one entry per CDR3 protein. The sample yields tens of thousands of distinct CDR3 sequences, around 70% seen once. Study conclusions and caveats: With p = 0.039, the top-250-clone fraction in tumors significantly exceeded that in blood. Paired tumor-adjacent and tumor-blood samples overlapped less than tumor region pairs did.

RNA and DNA were co-extracted from approximately 20-30 mg of unsorted bulk tissue. The chain uses TRBV29-1 and TRBJ2-1; no reliable D call. This TCR was sampled from a man aged 35-49 years with primary liver carcinoma and hepatitis B virus infection. The sequenced sample consisted of liver tumor tissue from sampling region 1. The subset: tumor region T1, superior pole. The CDR3: CGVVLVAVQQLF. The CDR3, as DNA: TGCGGCGTTGTTCTAGTGGCTGTGCAGCAGCTCTTC.